A selection of T cell receptor beta chains follows, all from one sample in a study of T cells after yellow fever vaccination. TCRdb re-derived calls from the 5' RACE reads in MiXCR, one entry per CDR3 protein. This table has 250,000 to 350,000 distinct CDR3 sequences, 6.8% appearing once. This specimen consisted of PBMCs, obtained about 41 days after the first yellow fever vaccination. These receptors came from a man between 18 and 29 years old who received the YFV17D yellow fever vaccine. The CDR3 runs from the conserved cysteine through the conserved F or W. The order of the fields is V gene, CDR3 protein.

v_gene: TRBV5-4; CDR3aa: CASSQGPRDSQYNEQFF
v_gene: TRBV11-2; CDR3aa: CASSLLAGGALSGANVLTF
v_gene: TRBV5-5; CDR3aa: CASSRQGGVGELFF
v_gene: TRBV6-5; CDR3aa: CASSYGQGATYEQYF
v_gene: TRBV6-2/TRBV6-3; CDR3aa: CASRDGTEALSYNEQFF
v_gene: TRBV5-5; CDR3aa: CASSDPTGKREQFF
v_gene: TRBV4-2; CDR3aa: CASSPRELSTDTQYF
v_gene: TRBV7-8; CDR3aa: CASSPRLAGVGKTQYF
v_gene: TRBV2; CDR3aa: CASSDEGGTEQFF
v_gene: TRBV4-1; CDR3aa: CASSQTGVMGEQYF
v_gene: TRBV12-3/TRBV12-4; CDR3aa: CASTPGENQPQHF
v_gene: TRBV12-3/TRBV12-4; CDR3aa: CASTPFGLATAITDTQYF
v_gene: TRBV7-8; CDR3aa: CASSLEAGRPTEAFF
v_gene: TRBV2; CDR3aa: CASSENRDTQYF
v_gene: TRBV12-3/TRBV12-4; CDR3aa: CASSPGQGMNTEAFF
v_gene: TRBV10-1; CDR3aa: CASSFGDTEAFF
v_gene: TRBV7-2; CDR3aa: CASSLADRIASGGAAGELFF
v_gene: TRBV7-9; CDR3aa: CASSSTSGGGTQYF
v_gene: TRBV6-5; CDR3aa: CASSYSWPNTEAFF
v_gene: TRBV10-3; CDR3aa: CAISEGETQYF
v_gene: TRBV20-1; CDR3aa: CSATTKPGLLNNEQFF
v_gene: TRBV15; CDR3aa: CATSDWASGGAPEQFF
v_gene: TRBV3-1; CDR3aa: CASSHNAENEQFF
v_gene: TRBV5-1; CDR3aa: CASSLGQVSGNTIYF
v_gene: TRBV5-6; CDR3aa: CASSLAKGSTYNEQFF
v_gene: TRBV11-1; CDR3aa: CASSFERTEAFF
v_gene: TRBV27; CDR3aa: CASRPGRLNEQFF
v_gene: TRBV20-1; CDR3aa: CCASPTDSSPRLALHF
v_gene: TRBV5-1; CDR3aa: CASSVGLLIQETQYF
v_gene: TRBV28; CDR3aa: CASRSGGALETQYF
v_gene: TRBV5-1; CDR3aa: CASSAQPSSYEQYF
v_gene: TRBV4-1; CDR3aa: CASSQETELHLYEQYF